Judged by abundance, the clone carrying this T cell receptor beta chain is medium-sized. The listed genes are named as in mouse. The CDR3 end is not reached by the read, which stops 1 residue before it; the germline J gene fills it in. Clones were sequenced by immunoSEQ multiplex PCR, and TCRdb holds only the in-frame ones, with some missing. The sample carries some 10,000 clones, 44% recorded once. This sample is part of a study of tissue T cells after allogeneic stem cell transplantation. Stated time point: mouse harvest day 7 after allogeneic transplant. Mouse grafts combined 10^7 T-cell-depleted bone marrow cells with 10^6 splenic CD5+ T cells. Mice had MHC-mismatched B6 into BALB/c GVHD, sampled day 7 or 14. Trimming removed 3 bases from V and 6 bases from J; junction bases left unmatched: 2. This CDR3 comprises 11 residues. Germline CDR1 GFQATS, CDR2 STVNSAI.

This rearrangement joins TRBV20 to TRBJ2-7, with 7 bases fitting TRBD2. The TCR comes from a female BALB/c mouse given C57BL/6 T cells with graft-versus-host disease after an allogeneic hematopoietic cell transplant. Sequencing was carried out using skin. This chain's CDR3 is CGASWGSEQYF. The part of the CDR3 DNA that was read is TGTGGTGCTAGCTGGGGGAGTGAACAGTAC.